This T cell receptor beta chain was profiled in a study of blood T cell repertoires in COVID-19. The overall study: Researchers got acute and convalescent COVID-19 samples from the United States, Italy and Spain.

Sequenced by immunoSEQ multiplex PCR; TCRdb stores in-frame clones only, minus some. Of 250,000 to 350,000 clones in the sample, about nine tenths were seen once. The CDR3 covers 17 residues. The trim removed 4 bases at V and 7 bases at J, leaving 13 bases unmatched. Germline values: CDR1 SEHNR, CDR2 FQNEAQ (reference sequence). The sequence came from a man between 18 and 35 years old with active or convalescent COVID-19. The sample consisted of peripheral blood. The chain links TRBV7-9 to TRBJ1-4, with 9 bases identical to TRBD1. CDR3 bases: TGTGCCAGCAGCTCCTCGAAAGGACAGGGGTTAGGTGAAAAACTGTTTTTT. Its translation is CASSSSKGQGLGEKLFF.